This record concerns one T cell receptor (beta chain) sequence. As yet, its antigen is unknown. The CDR3 is 14 residues long. In germline, CDR1 is LNHDA, CDR2 SQIVND (reference sequence). V dropped 10 bases and J dropped 4; count of bases not matched to a gene: 11. This sample stems from a study of T-cell memory formation after mild COVID-19. Overall study context: TCR clusters were mostly confined to one donor each. Whole-study findings and limits: Chiefly within CM and EM were the contracting CD4+ clones; CD8+ ones were within EMRA.

5'RACE with constant-segment primers built TCRalpha and TCRbeta cDNA libraries with UMIs. TCRdb re-called the 5' RACE reads with MiXCR, one entry per CDR3 protein. The table includes about 350,000 distinct CDR3 sequences, 12% to 15% detected once. The TCR comes from a man aged 18 to 29 who had mild COVID-19 (a few samples of this study predate the infection). Cell type and time point are not known. The V call is TRBV19, the J call TRBJ1-2; 8 bases fit TRBD1. The sequencing input was PBMCs or a T cell subset sorted from them (not recorded which). The CDR3 bases are TGTGCCACCCGGGCAGGGGGCGCTCCCTATGGCTACACCTTC. As protein: CATRAGGAPYGYTF.